The 16 T cell receptor beta chains in this list originate from one sample, sequenced in a study of blood T cell repertoires in COVID-19. Profiling relied on immunoSEQ multiplex PCR, and the TCRdb table lists in-frame clones only, not all of them. The table has approximately 380,000 clones, 70% to 90% seen once. Sequencing was performed on PBMCs or T cells enriched from blood (not recorded which). These receptors were collected from a woman younger than 35 who had recovered from COVID-19.

The rearrangement links TRBV7-8 to TRBJ2-3; tentatively, D is TRBD2 (5 bases). Per germline, CDR1 SGHVS and CDR2 FQNEAQ. V dropped 1 base and J dropped 5 bases, with 16 bases sitting between them. The CDR3 contains 16 residues. CDR3 amino acids: CASSLGDGLGEDTQYF. In DNA form, the CDR3 reads TGTGCCAGCAGCTTAGGCGACGGGCTCGGGGAAGATACGCAGTATTTT.

The V and J genes are TRBV20-1 and TRBJ2-1, with no clear D. CDR1 is DFQATT and CDR2 is SNEGSKA in the germline V gene (reference sequence). The CDR3 runs to 11 residues. Deletions cut 1 base from V and 10 bases from J, with 8 bases between. CDR3 protein: CSARAVVEQFF. CDR3 nucleotide sequence: TGCAGTGCTAGAGCCGTTGTCGAGCAGTTCTTC.

The genes are TRBV6-2 or TRBV6-3 and TRBJ2-1; TRBD2 might be the D (5 bases). Germline assignment: CDR1 MNHEY and CDR2 SVGEGT. The CDR3 is 15 residues long. Between the trimmed V and J ends, which lost 5 bases and 1 base, there was a span of 12 bases. This chain's CDR3 is CASSPITGSYNEQFF. The CDR3 DNA follows: TGTGCCAGCAGTCCGATAACGGGGTCCTACAATGAGCAGTTCTTC.

CDR3 DNA sequence: TGTGCCAGCAGTGAGATGACTAGCGGATACAATGAGCAGTTCTTC. As protein: CASSEMTSGYNEQFF. The chain couples TRBV6-1 to TRBJ2-1, with 9 bases lining up with TRBD2. With V trimmed by 3 bases and J by 4 bases, 4 bases remained unmatched. The CDR3 covers 15 residues. Germline CDR1 MNHNS, CDR2 SASEGT.

V usage is TRBV4-1 and J usage is TRBJ2-5, with 7 nucleotides matching TRBD1. V was clipped by 4 bases and J by 1 base; unmatched bases: 9. In germline, CDR1 is MGHRA, CDR2 YSYEKL. The CDR3 is 16 amino acids. The CDR3 here is CASSPRPGTVQETQYF. The CDR3 bases are TGCGCCAGCAGCCCCCGTCCGGGGACAGTCCAAGAGACCCAGTACTTC.

This chain uses TRBV19 with TRBJ1-6; no clear D gene. V was clipped by 4 bases and J by 2 bases, with 9 bases between them. The CDR3 has 15 residues. CDR1 LNHDA and CDR2 SQIVND come from the germline V gene (reference sequence). CDR3 bases: TGTGCCAGTAGTAGCCGCGAGCCCTATAATTCACCCCTCCACTTT. It specifies CASSSREPYNSPLHF.

This clone has more than one count but fewer than ten. This chain uses TRBV10-2 with TRBJ1-1; the D is unclear. V was pared by 8 bases and J by 5 bases, with 12 bases between. Germline loops: CDR1 WSHSY, CDR2 SAAADI. The CDR3 covers 12 residues. CDR3 nucleotide sequence: TGCGCCAGCGCTCGTCCCGGGACTGAAGCTTTCTTT. Its translation is CASARPGTEAFF.

V and J are TRBV19 and TRBJ1-3; 8 positions match TRBD1. The V gene's germline CDR1 is LNHDA and CDR2 SQIVND (reference sequence). The trim removed 7 bases at V and 4 bases at J, leaving 6 bases unmatched. CDR3 size: 14 residues. CDR3 nucleotides: TGTGCCAGTATGCCCGGGACAGGAGGAAACACCATATATTTT. This translates into CASMPGTGGNTIYF. Variable domain in full (rest from reference TRBV19 and TRBJ1-3): DGGITQSPKYLFRKEGQNVTLSCEQNLNHDAMYWYRQDPGQGLRLIYYSQIVNDFQKGDIAEGYSVSREKKESFPLTVTSAQKNPTAFYLCASMPGTGGNTIYFGEGSWLTVV.

This clone was found a few times. The J gene is TRBJ1-4, the V gene TRBV6-5; D remains unclear. The V gene lost 5 bases and the J gene lost 7 bases, with 17 bases spanning the gap. Germline values: CDR1 MNHEY, CDR2 SVGAGI. The CDR3 has 15 amino acids. In nucleotides, the CDR3 is TGTGCCAGCAGTCACGGGAGCAAAGCACCTGAAAAACTGTTTTTT. It specifies CASSHGSKAPEKLFF.

V gene TRBV12-3 or TRBV12-4 combines with J gene TRBJ1-2; TRBD1 agrees at 7 bases. The CDR3 consists of 13 residues. V was clipped by 6 bases and J by 5 bases; unmatched bases: 6. CDR3 sequence reads: CASRDGTDYGYTF. The CDR3 DNA reads as TGTGCCAGCAGGGACGGGACAGATTATGGCTACACCTTC.

This clone has more than one count but fewer than ten. The V and J genes are TRBV18 and TRBJ1-1; TRBD1 might be the D (5 bases). Looked up from germline, CDR1 is KGHSH and CDR2 is LQKENI. The CDR3 contains 12 residues. Between the trimmed V and J ends, which lost 4 bases and 6 bases, there was a span of 9 bases. CDR3 in DNA: TGTGCCAGCTCACTGACAGCATCTGAAGCTTTCTTT. Translation: CASSLTASEAFF.

The CDR3 is CASSLGADHYGYTF. CDR3 nucleotide sequence: TGTGCCAGCAGCTTAGGGGCAGATCACTATGGCTACACCTTC. The rearrangement uses TRBV7-9 and TRBJ1-2; D is unresolved. The CDR3 extends over 14 amino acids. Germline loops: CDR1 SEHNR, CDR2 FQNEAQ (reference sequence). V lost 1 base and J 3 bases, leaving 9 bases between the germline ends.

This chain connects TRBV9 to TRBJ2-7, with a tentative D call TRBD2 (6 bases). The CDR3 is made up of 15 amino acids. The germline V and J ends were trimmed by 4 bases and 4 bases, with 18 bases remaining between them. The germline CDR1 and CDR2 sequences are SGDLS and YYNGEE. The CDR3 is CASSPHPTGGYEQYF. DNA of the CDR3: TGTGCCAGCAGCCCTCACCCAACAGGAGGGTACGAGCAGTACTTC.

This clone was detected once. The chain uses TRBV30 and TRBJ1-5, with unresolved D. This CDR3 has 14 amino acids. Germline CDR1 is GTSNPN and CDR2 is SVGIG (reference sequence). Trimming left V 5 bases short and J 0 bases short, with 11 bases between. The CDR3 nucleotides are TGTGCCTGGGGGAGGGTTAATAGCAATCAGCCCCAGCATTTT. Its protein is CAWGRVNSNQPQHF.

CDR3 loop: CASLRGGATGNQPQHF. In DNA, the CDR3 is TGTGCCAGCCTTAGGGGGGGCGCAACGGGAAATCAGCCCCAGCATTTT. The chain combines TRBV28 with TRBJ1-5; weak D call: TRBD1 (6 bases). CDR3 size: 16 residues. V lost 8 bases, J lost 4 bases, and 21 bases lay in between. Germline V lookup: CDR1 MDHEN, CDR2 SYDVKM.

J is TRBJ1-3 and V is TRBV6-5; 9 bases line up with TRBD1. CDR1 and CDR2 (germline): MNHEY, SVGAGI. The CDR3 has 15 residues. V shed 6 bases, J shed 4 bases, and the junction held 7 bases outside the gene matches. CDR3 in DNA: TGTGCCAGCAGCCACAGGGGGCTTGAGGGAAACACCATATATTTT. The encoded protein is CASSHRGLEGNTIYF.